The rows below give T cell receptor beta chains drawn from one sample of a study of persistence of HIV-infected CD4 T cells. Sequencing used immunoSEQ multiplex PCR; TCRdb keeps in-frame clones, though not all of them. The sample has 25,000 to 35,000 clones; 82% are singletons. These receptors are not linked to any known antigen. Sequencing used CD4+ T cells sorted from PBMCs after approximately 19-hour stimulation, obtained from a patient who received antiretroviral therapy. The receptor set was obtained from an adult man with HIV who was CMV-seropositive. The CDR3 runs from the conserved cysteine through the conserved F or W. The order of the fields is D gene, J gene, clone size, V gene, CDR3 DNA, CDR3 protein. The D gene is left open where the match is weak. Rows give clone size only sometimes, using once, few, many, or a class for an expanded clone.

d_gene: .; j_gene: TRBJ1-1; abundance: .; v_gene: TRBV2; CDR3nt: TGTGCCAGCAGTAACAGGGTTTTCGTGAGCACTGAAGCTTTCTTT; CDR3aa: CASSNRVFVSTEAFF
d_gene: TRBD2; j_gene: TRBJ2-1; abundance: .; v_gene: TRBV15; CDR3nt: TGTGCCACCAGCAGAGAGGTACTAGCGGGGGTTGAGCAGTTCTTC; CDR3aa: CATSREVLAGVEQFF
d_gene: TRBD1; j_gene: TRBJ1-1; abundance: .; v_gene: TRBV10-2; CDR3nt: TGCGCCAGCAGTTCTGGGACAGGGACTGAAGCTTTCTTT; CDR3aa: CASSSGTGTEAFF
d_gene: .; j_gene: TRBJ1-2; abundance: .; v_gene: TRBV7-2; CDR3nt: TGTGCCAGCAGCCTACCCGGGGGGGTCAACTATGGCTACACCTTC; CDR3aa: CASSLPGGVNYGYTF
d_gene: .; j_gene: TRBJ2-3; abundance: .; v_gene: TRBV28; CDR3nt: TGTGCCAGCAGCTTAGGTTTGACGCAGTATTTT; CDR3aa: CASSLGLTQYF
d_gene: TRBD1; j_gene: TRBJ1-6; abundance: once; v_gene: TRBV6-5; CDR3nt: TGTGCCAGCAGGAACCGACAGGGGACTAATTCACCCCTCCACTTT; CDR3aa: CASRNRQGTNSPLHF
d_gene: .; j_gene: TRBJ1-5; abundance: .; v_gene: TRBV4-1; CDR3nt: TGCGCCAGCAGCCAAGATAGCCTGGCGAATCAGCCCCAGCATTTT; CDR3aa: CASSQDSLANQPQHF
d_gene: TRBD1; j_gene: TRBJ2-5; abundance: .; v_gene: TRBV7-2; CDR3nt: TGTGCCAGCAGCGGTAAGACAGGGGAAGAGACCCAGTACTTC; CDR3aa: CASSGKTGEETQYF
d_gene: .; j_gene: TRBJ2-1; abundance: .; v_gene: TRBV3-1/TRBV3-2; CDR3nt: TGTGCCAGCAGCCAATCGGGCGTCCATGAGCAGTTCTTC; CDR3aa: CASSQSGVHEQFF
d_gene: .; j_gene: TRBJ1-3; abundance: few; v_gene: TRBV6-2/TRBV6-3; CDR3nt: TGTGCCAGCAGCACCGGCCCATCGAAGGGGAACACCATATATTTT; CDR3aa: CASSTGPSKGNTIYF
d_gene: .; j_gene: TRBJ1-4; abundance: .; v_gene: TRBV7-2; CDR3nt: TGTGCCAGCAGCACGACCCCCGGGGTAGAAAAACTGTTTTTT; CDR3aa: CASSTTPGVEKLFF
d_gene: TRBD2; j_gene: TRBJ2-1; abundance: few; v_gene: TRBV7-2; CDR3nt: TGTGCCAGCAGCTCCTCAGCGGGGGGCCACAATGAGCAGTTCTTC; CDR3aa: CASSSSAGGHNEQFF
d_gene: .; j_gene: TRBJ2-7; abundance: .; v_gene: TRBV5-1; CDR3nt: TGCGCCAGCAGCTATACAGGGAACGAGCAGTACTTC; CDR3aa: CASSYTGNEQYF
d_gene: .; j_gene: TRBJ2-2; abundance: .; v_gene: TRBV2; CDR3nt: TGTGCCAGCAGAACCCAGTACACCGGGGAGCTGTTTTTT; CDR3aa: CASRTQYTGELFF
d_gene: .; j_gene: TRBJ1-4; abundance: .; v_gene: TRBV18; CDR3nt: TGTGCCAGCTCACCAGGGCAGTCTGAAAAACTGTTTTTT; CDR3aa: CASSPGQSEKLFF
d_gene: .; j_gene: TRBJ2-1; abundance: .; v_gene: TRBV6-1; CDR3nt: TGTGCCAGCAGTGAGTCGTACTCCTACAATGAGCAGTTCTTC; CDR3aa: CASSESYSYNEQFF
d_gene: TRBD1; j_gene: TRBJ1-4; abundance: .; v_gene: TRBV5-6; CDR3nt: TGTGCCAGCAGCGAGGACAGGGGTGAAAAACTGTTTTTT; CDR3aa: CASSEDRGEKLFF
d_gene: TRBD2; j_gene: TRBJ2-7; abundance: .; v_gene: TRBV28; CDR3nt: TGTGCCAGCAGTTTCCTTGGACTAGCGGGAGATTTC; CDR3aa: CASSFLGLAGDF
d_gene: .; j_gene: TRBJ1-5; abundance: .; v_gene: TRBV3-1/TRBV3-2; CDR3nt: TGTGCCAGCAGCCGAGGCAACAATCAGCCCCAGCATTTT; CDR3aa: CASSRGNNQPQHF
d_gene: .; j_gene: TRBJ1-2; abundance: .; v_gene: TRBV3-1/TRBV3-2; CDR3nt: TGTGCCAGCAGCCAGACCCGACAGGTCTATGGCTACACCTTC; CDR3aa: CASSQTRQVYGYTF
d_gene: .; j_gene: TRBJ2-5; abundance: once; v_gene: TRBV20-1; CDR3nt: TGCAGTGGGAAAGGAGAGACCCAGTACTTC; CDR3aa: CSGKGETQYF
d_gene: .; j_gene: TRBJ1-2; abundance: .; v_gene: TRBV18; CDR3nt: TGTGCCAGCTCACCCGACTTAGGCTACACCTTC; CDR3aa: CASSPDLGYTF
d_gene: TRBD1; j_gene: TRBJ1-1; abundance: .; v_gene: TRBV3-1/TRBV3-2; CDR3nt: TGTGCCAGCAGAACGACAGGGGAAGCTTTCTTT; CDR3aa: CASRTTGEAFF
d_gene: .; j_gene: TRBJ1-6; abundance: .; v_gene: TRBV6-6; CDR3nt: TGTGCCAGCAGTTACTCCCAGGAACGTTCACCCCTCCACTTT; CDR3aa: CASSYSQERSPLHF
d_gene: .; j_gene: TRBJ2-6; abundance: .; v_gene: TRBV30; CDR3nt: TGTGCCTGGAGCGGGGGCCATGGGGCCAACGTCCTGACTTTC; CDR3aa: CAWSGGHGANVLTF
d_gene: TRBD1; j_gene: TRBJ2-7; abundance: .; v_gene: TRBV10-3; CDR3nt: TGTGCCATCAGTGACCACAGGGGACGCTACGAGCAGTACTTC; CDR3aa: CAISDHRGRYEQYF
d_gene: .; j_gene: TRBJ2-3; abundance: .; v_gene: TRBV6-2/TRBV6-3; CDR3nt: TGTGCCAGCAGTATAGGGGAAGTCCCGTATGGCACAGATACGCAGTATTTT; CDR3aa: CASSIGEVPYGTDTQYF
d_gene: TRBD1; j_gene: TRBJ2-1; abundance: few; v_gene: TRBV5-6; CDR3nt: TGTGCCAGCAGCCGGGGACAGGGCCATTTAGCGTGGCAGTTCTTC; CDR3aa: CASSRGQGHLAWQFF
d_gene: TRBD2; j_gene: TRBJ2-1; abundance: .; v_gene: TRBV3-1/TRBV3-2; CDR3nt: TGTGCCAGCAGCCACCACCTACAGGGGCCCGGGACTAGCGGGGGTAATGAGCAGTTCTTC; CDR3aa: CASSHHLQGPGTSGGNEQFF
d_gene: .; j_gene: TRBJ1-1; abundance: once; v_gene: TRBV5-4; CDR3nt: TGTGCCAGCAGCTTGGCCAATGGGATTCTAGGGACTGAAGCTTTCTTT; CDR3aa: CASSLANGILGTEAFF
d_gene: .; j_gene: TRBJ2-1; abundance: .; v_gene: TRBV6-1; CDR3nt: TGTGCCAGCAGTGAAAGCAAAAGAGGGTATGCTAGTAGTGAGCAGTTCTTC; CDR3aa: CASSESKRGYASSEQFF
d_gene: TRBD2; j_gene: TRBJ2-7; abundance: .; v_gene: TRBV6-6; CDR3nt: TGTGCCAGCAGCCGACTAGCGGGGGGTCTAACCTACGAGCAGTACTTC; CDR3aa: CASSRLAGGLTYEQYF
d_gene: .; j_gene: TRBJ2-7; abundance: few; v_gene: TRBV14; CDR3nt: TGTGCCAGCAGCCAAGTCGGGACCCGCTACGAGCAGTACTTC; CDR3aa: CASSQVGTRYEQYF
d_gene: TRBD1; j_gene: TRBJ2-5; abundance: .; v_gene: TRBV14; CDR3nt: TGTGCCAGCAGCAAGGAGAGACAGGGGCCGGGGGAGACCCAGTACTTC; CDR3aa: CASSKERQGPGETQYF
d_gene: .; j_gene: TRBJ2-1; abundance: .; v_gene: TRBV3-1/TRBV3-2; CDR3nt: TGTGCCAGCAGCCCGGCAGGTAGGGAGCAGTTCTTC; CDR3aa: CASSPAGREQFF
d_gene: .; j_gene: TRBJ2-3; abundance: few; v_gene: TRBV5-6; CDR3nt: TGTGCCAGCAGCTCGGGGGGCGGGACAGATACGCAGTATTTT; CDR3aa: CASSSGGGTDTQYF
d_gene: .; j_gene: TRBJ2-1; abundance: .; v_gene: TRBV18; CDR3nt: TGTGCCAGCTCACCAAAGTCCTACAATGAGCAGTTCTTC; CDR3aa: CASSPKSYNEQFF
d_gene: .; j_gene: TRBJ2-3; abundance: once; v_gene: TRBV18; CDR3nt: TGTGCCAGCTCCCCTACAGGGAATGGGCAGTATTTT; CDR3aa: CASSPTGNGQYF
d_gene: .; j_gene: TRBJ1-2; abundance: few; v_gene: TRBV5-6; CDR3nt: TGTGCCAGCAGGAATACAGAAAACTTC; CDR3aa: CASRNTENF
d_gene: TRBD1; j_gene: TRBJ1-4; abundance: .; v_gene: TRBV5-1; CDR3nt: TGCGCCAGCAGCGCGACAGGGAGCGGAGAAAAACTGTTTTTT; CDR3aa: CASSATGSGEKLFF
d_gene: TRBD1; j_gene: TRBJ1-2; abundance: .; v_gene: TRBV28; CDR3nt: TGTGCCAGCAAGGGACAGCTCAACTATGGCTACACCTTC; CDR3aa: CASKGQLNYGYTF
d_gene: .; j_gene: TRBJ1-2; abundance: .; v_gene: TRBV20-1; CDR3nt: TGCAGTGCCCACCCGGGAGGCTACACCTTC; CDR3aa: CSAHPGGYTF
d_gene: .; j_gene: TRBJ2-3; abundance: .; v_gene: TRBV2; CDR3nt: TGTGCCAGCAGTGACTCGCGGGTCACAGATACGCAGTATTTT; CDR3aa: CASSDSRVTDTQYF
d_gene: TRBD1; j_gene: TRBJ2-5; abundance: .; v_gene: TRBV28; CDR3nt: TGTGCCAGCAGTTGGGACAGCCAAGAGACCCAGTACTTC; CDR3aa: CASSWDSQETQYF
d_gene: .; j_gene: TRBJ2-4; abundance: .; v_gene: TRBV7-6; CDR3nt: TGTGCCAGCAGTTCGCTGACAGACCCAGCCAAAAACATTCAGTACTTC; CDR3aa: CASSSLTDPAKNIQYF
d_gene: .; j_gene: TRBJ1-6; abundance: .; v_gene: TRBV5-4; CDR3nt: TGTGCCAGCAGCTTAATGGGGGGATCCTATAATTCACCCCTCCACTTT; CDR3aa: CASSLMGGSYNSPLHF
d_gene: TRBD1; j_gene: TRBJ2-2; abundance: .; v_gene: TRBV15; CDR3nt: TGTGCCACCAGGACGGGACAGGGGGCCTTCCCCTTCACCGGGGAGCTGTTTTTT; CDR3aa: CATRTGQGAFPFTGELFF
d_gene: TRBD2; j_gene: TRBJ2-7; abundance: .; v_gene: TRBV5-1; CDR3nt: TGCGCCAGCAGCTTGCCACGGGGGGTAGCCTACGAGCAGTACTTC; CDR3aa: CASSLPRGVAYEQYF
d_gene: .; j_gene: TRBJ2-4; abundance: few; v_gene: TRBV14; CDR3nt: TGTGCCAGCAGCCAAGATTTCGGGGGCTGGGACATTCAGTACTTC; CDR3aa: CASSQDFGGWDIQYF
d_gene: TRBD2; j_gene: TRBJ2-3; abundance: .; v_gene: TRBV4-3; CDR3nt: TGCGCCAGCAGCCAAGATCTCGATAGCGGGGGGTTTTACACAGATACGCAGTATTTT; CDR3aa: CASSQDLDSGGFYTDTQYF
d_gene: TRBD2; j_gene: TRBJ2-3; abundance: .; v_gene: TRBV24-1; CDR3nt: TGTGCCACCTCTAGCGGGGGCACAGATACGCAGTATTTT; CDR3aa: CATSSGGTDTQYF
d_gene: .; j_gene: TRBJ1-2; abundance: .; v_gene: TRBV5-4; CDR3nt: TGTGCCAGCAGCCAAGACGGGCACTATGGCTACACCTTC; CDR3aa: CASSQDGHYGYTF
d_gene: .; j_gene: TRBJ2-7; abundance: .; v_gene: TRBV29-1; CDR3nt: TGCAGCGTTGAGGCCAGAGCCTTGGGGGAGCAGTACTTC; CDR3aa: CSVEARALGEQYF
d_gene: .; j_gene: TRBJ2-5; abundance: .; v_gene: TRBV3-1/TRBV3-2; CDR3nt: TGTGCCAGCAGCGATCCCAAATCCCGGTTCTCACAAGAGACCCAGTACTTC; CDR3aa: CASSDPKSRFSQETQYF
d_gene: TRBD1; j_gene: TRBJ1-5; abundance: .; v_gene: TRBV5-1; CDR3nt: TGCGCCAGCAGCACGGGACAGTACAATCAGCCCCAGCATTTT; CDR3aa: CASSTGQYNQPQHF
d_gene: TRBD1; j_gene: TRBJ1-1; abundance: .; v_gene: TRBV19; CDR3nt: TGTGCCACCGGACAGGGCAGGGGGAACACTGAAGCTTTCTTT; CDR3aa: CATGQGRGNTEAFF
d_gene: TRBD1; j_gene: TRBJ2-2; abundance: .; v_gene: TRBV19; CDR3nt: TGTGCCAGTAGTACTCAGACAGGGCGGAACACCGGGGAGCTGTTTTTT; CDR3aa: CASSTQTGRNTGELFF
d_gene: TRBD1; j_gene: TRBJ1-5; abundance: once; v_gene: TRBV7-8; CDR3nt: TGTGCCAGCAGCTTAGTGGGACAGGGAGGCAATCAGCCCCAGCATTTT; CDR3aa: CASSLVGQGGNQPQHF